The rows below give T cell receptor beta chains drawn from one sample of a study of CD8 T cells in Susac syndrome. TCRdb reprocessed the immunoSEQ multiplex PCR reads via MiXCR and lists one record per CDR3 protein. Among some 200,000 distinct CDR3 sequences listed, about 95% were seen once. What was sequenced was CD4+ T cells from PBMCs. Source of these receptors: a human donor with multiple sclerosis. The CDR3 runs from the conserved cysteine through the conserved F or W. Fields, in order: V gene, D gene, clone size, J gene, CDR3 protein, CDR3 DNA. D genes are given only for firm matches. Clone size appears in some rows only: once, few, many, or a class for an expanded clone.

TRBV18,.,.,TRBJ2-1,CASSSAYEQFF,TGTGCCAGCTCATCCGCATATGAGCAGTTCTTC
TRBV12-3/TRBV12-4,TRBD1,.,TRBJ2-7,CASSLGQGGTYEQYF,TGTGCCAGCAGTTTAGGACAGGGGGGGACCTACGAGCAGTACTTC
TRBV27,.,.,TRBJ1-1,CASSFLSTVNTEAFF,TGTGCCAGCAGTTTTCTCTCGACAGTGAACACTGAAGCTTTCTTT
TRBV18,TRBD1,.,TRBJ2-7,CASSPGTGISYEQYF,TGTGCCAGCTCACCAGGGACAGGGATCTCCTACGAGCAGTACTTC
TRBV9,TRBD2,.,TRBJ2-3,CASAGGGIRTQYF,TGTGCCAGCGCGGGAGGAGGGATCAGAACGCAGTATTTT
TRBV3-1,.,.,TRBJ2-3,CASSPRVITPDTQYF,TGTGCCAGCAGCCCAAGGGTAATCACCCCGGATACGCAGTATTTT
TRBV2,.,.,TRBJ1-1,CASIDGIEAFF,TGTGCCAGCATTGACGGGATTGAAGCTTTCTTT
TRBV30,TRBD1,.,TRBJ1-2,CAWSPTGLYGYTF,TGTGCCTGGAGCCCGACAGGGCTCTATGGCTACACCTTC
TRBV14,TRBD2,once,TRBJ2-4,CASSRAGSKNIQYF,TGTGCCAGCAGCCGAGCGGGAAGCAAAAACATTCAGTACTTC
TRBV12-3/TRBV12-4,TRBD2,.,TRBJ2-1,CASSLSAIGGGANEQFF,TGTGCCAGCAGTTTGTCGGCTATCGGCGGGGGAGCGAATGAGCAGTTCTTC
TRBV5-4,.,.,TRBJ2-3,CASSSDRTDTQYF,TGTGCCAGCAGTTCAGATCGTACAGATACGCAGTATTTT
TRBV3-1,.,.,TRBJ2-7,CASSQDLQRVSYEQYF,TGTGCCAGCAGCCAAGATCTCCAGCGGGTCTCCTACGAGCAGTACTTC
TRBV25-1,.,.,TRBJ2-7,CASSEYSYEQYF,TGTGCCAGCAGTGAATACAGCTACGAGCAGTACTTC
TRBV19,.,.,TRBJ1-2,CASSPGRAVNYGYTF,TGTGCCAGTAGCCCGGGAAGGGCAGTTAACTATGGCTACACCTTC
TRBV6-1,.,.,TRBJ2-1,CASSPKTGSSYNEQFF,TGTGCCAGCAGTCCCAAGACTGGGAGCTCCTACAATGAGCAGTTCTTC
TRBV3-1,.,.,TRBJ2-5,CASSQLDWRGETQYF,TGTGCCAGCAGCCAATTGGACTGGCGAGGAGAGACCCAGTACTTC
TRBV18,.,.,TRBJ1-1,CASSPAGMNTEAFF,TGTGCCAGCTCACCCGCGGGGATGAACACTGAAGCTTTCTTT
TRBV12-3/TRBV12-4,TRBD2,.,TRBJ2-2,CASNWGLAGVGELFF,TGTGCCAGCAATTGGGGACTAGCGGGAGTCGGGGAGCTGTTTTTT
TRBV7-3,TRBD1,.,TRBJ2-2,CASSFHRGLDTGELFF,TGTGCCAGCAGCTTTCACAGGGGGCTCGACACCGGGGAGCTGTTTTTT
TRBV20-1,.,.,TRBJ1-2,CSARASNYGYTF,TGCAGTGCTAGGGCCAGTAACTATGGCTACACCTTC
TRBV30,.,.,TRBJ2-1,CAWSEYNEQFF,TGTGCCTGGAGTGAGTACAATGAGCAGTTCTTC
TRBV6-5,.,.,TRBJ2-1,CASGEGGRRGEQFF,TGTGCCAGCGGTGAGGGGGGGAGGCGTGGTGAGCAGTTCTTC
TRBV5-1,TRBD2,.,TRBJ2-5,CASSSLLAGGETQYF,TGCGCCAGCAGCTCCCTACTAGCGGGGGGAGAGACCCAGTACTTC
TRBV7-2,TRBD1,.,TRBJ2-3,CASSLTPQGVRTDTQYF,TGTGCCAGCAGCCTCACGCCCCAGGGGGTTCGCACAGATACGCAGTATTTT
TRBV12-5,TRBD1,.,TRBJ2-5,CASGLPSPGTGGAEETQYF,TGTGCTAGTGGTTTGCCCTCTCCGGGGACAGGGGGCGCGGAAGAGACCCAGTACTTC
TRBV9,TRBD2,.,TRBJ2-5,CASTTRGVAGETQYF,TGTGCCAGCACCACCCGGGGGGTAGCGGGAGAGACCCAGTACTTC